In this sample, the clone carrying this TCR beta chain turned up many times. The antigen remains undetermined. V was trimmed by 0 bases and J by 2 bases, leaving 10 bases between them. The CDR3 is made up of 15 amino acids. Germline assignment: CDR1 MNHEY and CDR2 SVGAGI. Preparation methods for the bulk TCR libraries were those previously described, with listed TCR primers. Via MiXCR, TCRdb re-called the PCR reads, giving one row per CDR3 protein. The data contain about 320,000 distinct CDR3 sequences, about 21% of them singletons. This sample stems from a study of molecular identifiers for immune sequencing clone quantification. The study, taken as a whole, reports: Spiked-in Jurkat TCR RNA corresponding to one cell was reported as detectable against 970,000 or so naive cells.

Sequencing input: naive CD8+ T cells from blood, with Jurkat cell RNA spiked in. Specified subset: FACS-sorted CD8+CD4-CCR7+CD45RA+ naive T cells. The sequence came from a human donor in good health. Some libraries in this study had Jurkat cell RNA spiked in. This sequence joins TRBV6-5 and TRBJ1-1; D call uncertain. CDR3 sequence reads: CASSYSSVGNTEAFF. The CDR3 nucleotides are TGTGCCAGCAGTTACTCGAGTGTCGGAAACACTGAAGCTTTCTTT.